Detailed here is one T cell receptor beta chain. The sample comes from a study of blood T cell repertoires in COVID-19. Study summary: The study drew acute and convalescent COVID-19 samples from the United States, Italy and Spain. The cDNA or gDNA used as material had been derived from T cells, B-cell-depleted T cells, or PBMCs.

V lost 4 bases and J 3 bases, leaving 12 bases between the germline ends. CDR1 is LGHNA, CDR2 YSLEER, per germline. The CDR3 covers 14 residues. Source study methods: Estimation of nucleated cell counts relied on the amplification of reference gene primers. Sequenced by immunoSEQ multiplex PCR; TCRdb stores in-frame clones only, minus some. V and J calls and clone size are given by that table; D and trimming were obtained from the DNA. The repertoire holds approximately 88,000 clones, with around three quarters as singletons. Sequencing input: peripheral blood. The rearrangement links TRBV4-3 to TRBJ1-2; a possible D gene is TRBD1 (5 bases). The source of this sequence is an elderly woman with active or convalescent COVID-19. The CDR3 here is CASSRTGGDYGYTF. In DNA form, the CDR3 reads TGCGCCAGCAGCCGAACTGGGGGGGACTATGGCTACACCTTC.